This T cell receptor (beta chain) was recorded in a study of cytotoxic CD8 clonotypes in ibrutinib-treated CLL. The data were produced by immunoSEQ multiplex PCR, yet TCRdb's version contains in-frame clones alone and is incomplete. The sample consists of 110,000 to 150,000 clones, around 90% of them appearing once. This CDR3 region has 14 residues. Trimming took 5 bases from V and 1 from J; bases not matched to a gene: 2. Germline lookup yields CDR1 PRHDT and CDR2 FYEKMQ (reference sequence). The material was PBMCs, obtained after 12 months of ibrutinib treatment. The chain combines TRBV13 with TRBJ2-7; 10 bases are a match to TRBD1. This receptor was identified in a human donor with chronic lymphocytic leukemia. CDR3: CASSTGQGSYEQYF. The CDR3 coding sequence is TGTGCCAGCAGCACGGGACAGGGGTCCTACGAGCAGTACTTC.